This TCR beta chain was sequenced in a study of cytomegalovirus exposure and HLA in healthy donors. The PCR ran on 60 Vbeta and 13 Jbeta primers. This table comes from immunoSEQ multiplex PCR, and its TCRdb copy is limited to in-frame clones, with some not included. Found here are 55,000 to 80,000 clones, roughly 75% of them singletons; the top ten hold less than 25%. General study results and limits: There were approximately 150 TCR beta chains listed as cytomegalovirus-associated. Several of the most significant clusters appeared linked to common viral pathogens, based on a later analysis.

Remarks on this clone: Its antigen is still unknown.

Per the germline V gene, CDR1 is MGHDK and CDR2 is SYGVNS. This CDR3 contains 15 residues. Trimming cost V 6 bases and J 8 bases; bases outside gene matches: 9. This receptor was taken from a woman aged 40 to 55 in good health and CMV-seropositive. J is TRBJ1-4 and V is TRBV25-1; 10 bases agree with TRBD1. The sample taken for sequencing was PBMCs. CDR3 coding DNA: TGTGCCAGCAGCTACGGACAGGGGGGGGGAGAAAAACTGTTTTTT. This sequence encodes CASSYGQGGGEKLFF.